This is a list of T cell receptor beta chains from one sample in a study of shared clonotypes between healthy human individuals. Repertoires were generated with immunoSEQ multiplex PCR, while TCRdb's copy carries only in-frame clones and drops some. Found here are approximately 1.5 million clones, around 98% of them singletons; the top ten hold 0.4% to 0.55%. Sequenced sample: naive CD4+ T cells sorted from blood. These receptors came from a man between 25 and 39 years old in good health. The CDR3 runs from the conserved cysteine through the conserved F or W. D genes are given only for firm matches. Only part of the rows carry a size: once, few, many, or a class if the clone is expanded.

size: .; J: TRBJ2-5; V: TRBV5-1; D: TRBD2; DNA: TGCGCCAGCAGCTTGGGCCTAGCGGGCCAAGAGACCCAGTACTTC; CDR3: CASSLGLAGQETQYF
size: .; J: TRBJ2-3; V: TRBV7-9; D: .; DNA: TGTGCCAGCAGCATTGGGGTTACTAGCACAGATACGCAGTATTTT; CDR3: CASSIGVTSTDTQYF
size: .; J: TRBJ2-1; V: TRBV5-1; D: TRBD2; DNA: TGCGCCAGCAGCTTGGCGGGAATAGCGGGTATCAATGAGCAGTTCTTC; CDR3: CASSLAGIAGINEQFF
size: .; J: TRBJ2-7; V: TRBV14; D: .; DNA: TGTGCCAGCAGCCAAATTCCCGGGATAGGCTCCTACGAGCAGTACTTC; CDR3: CASSQIPGIGSYEQYF
size: .; J: TRBJ2-1; V: TRBV18; D: TRBD2; DNA: TGTGCCAGCTCACCACTGTTCCGGGAGGACTACAATGAGCAGTTCTTC; CDR3: CASSPLFREDYNEQFF
size: .; J: TRBJ2-1; V: TRBV30; D: TRBD1; DNA: TGTGCCTGGAGGGAACTCCGACAGGGAGATGAGCAGTTCTTC; CDR3: CAWRELRQGDEQFF
size: .; J: TRBJ1-1; V: TRBV4-1; D: .; DNA: TGCGCCAGCAGCCAAATAAACACTGAAGCTTTCTTT; CDR3: CASSQINTEAFF
size: .; J: TRBJ1-3; V: TRBV6-6; D: .; DNA: TGTGCCACAGCAAGGGGCGGAAACACCATATATTTT; CDR3: CATARGGNTIYF
size: .; J: TRBJ2-1; V: TRBV5-5; D: .; DNA: TGTGCCAGCAGTTCCGGGACTCGGTCCTACAATGAGCAGTTCTTC; CDR3: CASSSGTRSYNEQFF
size: .; J: TRBJ1-2; V: TRBV7-9; D: .; DNA: TGTGCCAGCAGCCAGGAGCGGGGTAGGTTACGTGGCTACACCTTC; CDR3: CASSQERGRLRGYTF
size: .; J: TRBJ2-7; V: TRBV29-1; D: TRBD2; DNA: TGCAGCGTTGTTCCGCTAGCGGGAGGGCCCTACGAGCAGTACTTC; CDR3: CSVVPLAGGPYEQYF
size: .; J: TRBJ1-4; V: TRBV28; D: .; DNA: TGTGCCAGCAGTCCCCTTGGGTTGATGGGGGCTAATGAAAAACTGTTTTTT; CDR3: CASSPLGLMGANEKLFF
size: .; J: TRBJ1-4; V: TRBV29-1; D: .; DNA: TGCAGCGTTTCCTACTACCCAGGAACTAATGAAAAACTGTTTTTT; CDR3: CSVSYYPGTNEKLFF
size: .; J: TRBJ2-2; V: TRBV6-1; D: .; DNA: TGTGCCAGCAGTGAGCCAGGGGAAAACACCGGGGAGCTGTTTTTT; CDR3: CASSEPGENTGELFF
size: .; J: TRBJ2-4; V: TRBV27; D: TRBD1; DNA: TGTGCCAGCAGTTTATTTGTAGGGGGCTTAGCCAAAAACATTCAGTACTTC; CDR3: CASSLFVGGLAKNIQYF
size: .; J: TRBJ1-1; V: TRBV30; D: .; DNA: TGTGCCTGGGTGGTGGCCGGGACCCTCAGCGGGAACACTGAAGCTTTCTTT; CDR3: CAWVVAGTLSGNTEAFF
size: .; J: TRBJ2-5; V: TRBV5-1; D: .; DNA: TGCGCCAGCAGCTTGGGAGGGCTTCAAGAGACCCAGTACTTC; CDR3: CASSLGGLQETQYF
size: .; J: TRBJ2-7; V: TRBV10-2; D: .; DNA: TGCGCCAGCAGTCACCCGGGGTCCTGGACAGGGCGGGAGTACGAGCAGTACTTC; CDR3: CASSHPGSWTGREYEQYF
size: once; J: TRBJ2-7; V: TRBV4-1; D: .; DNA: TGCGCCAGCAGCCAAGATGCCGGGGAGCAGTACTTC; CDR3: CASSQDAGEQYF
size: .; J: TRBJ1-1; V: TRBV25-1; D: TRBD1; DNA: TGTGCCAGCAGACACCAGGTGGGCAGGGGGGACACTGAAGCTTTCTTT; CDR3: CASRHQVGRGDTEAFF